This is a list of T cell receptor beta chains from one sample in a study of T cell responses to AZD1222 COVID-19 vaccine. Clones were read by immunoSEQ multiplex PCR, and TCRdb kept only the in-frame ones, dropping some. The sample has some 160,000 clones, approximately 88% seen once. This sample comprised peripheral blood, obtained 28 days after the second AZD1222 dose. The receptors originated from an adult who received the AZD1222 COVID-19 vaccine. Each CDR3 is given with its conserved first and last residue. D genes are given only for firm matches. Where a row states a size, it is once, few, many or the class of an expanded clone; other rows omit it.

>TRBJ2-2|NA|many|TRBV23-1
TGCGCCAGCAGACGCGAGAGGGGCCCCACCGGGGAGCTGTTTTTT
CASRRERGPTGELFF
>TRBJ1-2|NA|few|TRBV15
TGTGCCACCAGCAGAGATCGCGGGACCAACTATGGCTACACCTTC
CATSRDRGTNYGYTF
>TRBJ1-5|NA|NA|TRBV7-2
TGTGCCAGCAGCCACGGGATGCAGGGAGGGTATCAGCCCCAGCATTTT
CASSHGMQGGYQPQHF
>TRBJ1-5|NA|NA|TRBV3-1/TRBV3-2
TGTGCCAGCAGCCAAGATCGAGTTGGGAATCAGCCCCAGCATTTT
CASSQDRVGNQPQHF
>TRBJ2-2|TRBD1|NA|TRBV24-1
TGTGCCACCAGTGATTCCCGGACAGGCTGGGCCACCGGGGAGCTGTTTTTT
CATSDSRTGWATGELFF
>TRBJ1-5|TRBD1|NA|TRBV6-5
TGTGCCAGCACCGTACAGGGGAATGACAATCAGCCCCAGCATTTT
CASTVQGNDNQPQHF
>TRBJ2-6|TRBD2|few|TRBV3-1/TRBV3-2
TGTGCCAGCAGCCAAGCAACTAGCGGGGGTGGGGCCAACGTCCTGACTTTC
CASSQATSGGGANVLTF
>TRBJ2-7|NA|NA|TRBV27
TGTGCCAGCAGTTTAGCCGTCACCCGTTACGAGCAGTACTTC
CASSLAVTRYEQYF
>TRBJ2-3|NA|NA|TRBV19
TGTGCCAGTAGTACCTGGGGATTGGGGAGCACAGATACGCAGTATTTT
CASSTWGLGSTDTQYF
>TRBJ2-2|NA|NA|TRBV7-8
TGTGCCAGCAAAGAAGGGGTCACCGGGGAGCTGTTTTTT
CASKEGVTGELFF
>TRBJ2-7|NA|NA|TRBV19
TGTGCCAGTACCGACACCTCCTACGAGCAGTACTTC
CASTDTSYEQYF
>TRBJ1-1|NA|NA|TRBV7-9
TGTGCCAGCAGCTTAGCGGCAGAAATGAACACTGAAGCTTTCTTT
CASSLAAEMNTEAFF
>TRBJ2-2|NA|once|TRBV2
TGTGCCAGCAGGGAGCACACCGGGGAGCTGTTTTTT
CASREHTGELFF
>TRBJ1-5|NA|few|TRBV19
TGTGCCAGTAGTATATCGCGGGATCAGCCCCAGCATTTT
CASSISRDQPQHF
>TRBJ2-7|TRBD1|NA|TRBV9
TGTGCCAGCAGTTACGGACAGGGGGCTGACGAGCAGTACTTC
CASSYGQGADEQYF
>TRBJ1-6|NA|NA|TRBV7-9
TGTGCCAGCAGCTTAGTGGGTGGGGGTAATTCACCCCTCCACTTT
CASSLVGGGNSPLHF
>TRBJ1-5|TRBD1|NA|TRBV5-1
TGCGCCAGCAGCCCGGACGGACAGGGGTCGGAAGGTCAGCCCCAGCATTTT
CASSPDGQGSEGQPQHF
>TRBJ2-3|TRBD1|NA|TRBV5-1
TGCGCCAGCAGCTTGGGGACAGGGTTTAGCACAGATACGCAGTATTTT
CASSLGTGFSTDTQYF
>TRBJ2-2|NA|NA|TRBV9
TGTGCCAGCAGCGTAGATGGAGGGGGCTGGACCGGGGAGCTGTTTTTT
CASSVDGGGWTGELFF
>TRBJ1-1|NA|NA|TRBV5-1
TGCGCCAGCAGCTTGATCCAGCCAGGGAGATTGCGCACTGAAGCTTTCTTT
CASSLIQPGRLRTEAFF
>TRBJ2-3|TRBD2|NA|TRBV15
TGTGCCACCAGCAGAGTTCGACTAGCGGGGGGCAATACGCAGTATTTT
CATSRVRLAGGNTQYF
>TRBJ1-5|NA|few|TRBV6-1
TGTGCCAGCAGTGAAGGGCAGCTAAATCAGCCCCAGCATTTT
CASSEGQLNQPQHF
>TRBJ1-1|NA|few|TRBV5-1
TGCGCCAGCAGCTTGTCTTCAGGGGTTTACACTGAAGCTTTCTTT
CASSLSSGVYTEAFF
>TRBJ1-1|NA|NA|TRBV20-1
TGCAGTGCTAGTAAGAACACTGAAGCTTTCTTT
CSASKNTEAFF
>TRBJ1-2|NA|NA|TRBV9
TGTGCCAGCAGCAACCCGGGTATGGCCTATGGCTACACCTTC
CASSNPGMAYGYTF
>TRBJ2-7|NA|once|TRBV7-2
TGTGCCAGCAGTCGCTTAGTAGGGGCGGGCGAGCAGTACTTC
CASSRLVGAGEQYF
>TRBJ2-1|NA|NA|TRBV5-1
TGCGCCAGCAGCTTGGGCCTCCCTCACAGATCGAGATCCTACAATGAGCAGTTCTTC
CASSLGLPHRSRSYNEQFF
>TRBJ2-5|NA|NA|TRBV15
TGTGCCACCAGCAGAGATATGGCCATCCAAGAGACCCAGTACTTC
CATSRDMAIQETQYF
>TRBJ2-2|TRBD2|NA|TRBV4-2
TGTGCCAGCAGCCAAGATTGGGGGGGACGGGAGCTGTTTTTT
CASSQDWGGRELFF
>TRBJ2-6|NA|NA|TRBV7-8
TGTGCCAGCAGAGGGCTTTCGGGGGCCAACGTCCTGACTTTC
CASRGLSGANVLTF
>TRBJ1-1|NA|NA|TRBV7-9
TGTGCCAGCAGCGGACGTGGACGGTCCACTGAAGCTTTCTTT
CASSGRGRSTEAFF
>TRBJ1-2|TRBD1|NA|TRBV6-5
TGTGCCAGCACGGTGGGACAGGCCTATGGCTACACCTTC
CASTVGQAYGYTF
>TRBJ2-5|TRBD2|NA|TRBV5-4
TGTGCCAGCAGCTTCGGGGGGGCAGGGGAGACCCAGTACTTC
CASSFGGAGETQYF
>TRBJ1-2|TRBD1|NA|TRBV7-9
TGTGCCAGCAGCACACCGACAGGGCGCTATGGCTACACCTTC
CASSTPTGRYGYTF
>TRBJ1-4|TRBD1|NA|TRBV4-3
TGCGCCAGCAGCCAACACCTGACAGGGAATAATGAAAAACTGTTTTTT
CASSQHLTGNNEKLFF
>TRBJ1-1|TRBD1|few|TRBV19
TGTGCCAGTAGCCGACAGGGCCAGAACACTGAAGCTTTCTTT
CASSRQGQNTEAFF
>TRBJ1-5|TRBD1|NA|TRBV7-2
TGTGCCAGCAGCAAGGGGGACAGGTTGGAGAATCAGCCCCAGCATTTT
CASSKGDRLENQPQHF
>TRBJ1-5|TRBD1|NA|TRBV19
TGTGCCAGTTCTACGGACAGGGGGCACCAGCCCCAGCATTTT
CASSTDRGHQPQHF
>TRBJ1-3|NA|NA|TRBV15
TGTGCCACCAGCAGTGAGAGACAGGTCGCTGGAAACACCATATATTTT
CATSSERQVAGNTIYF
>TRBJ2-7|NA|NA|TRBV27
TGTGCCAGCGGCCGGGGTTTCGACGAGCAGTACTTC
CASGRGFDEQYF
>TRBJ1-2|NA|few|TRBV29-1
TGCAGCGTTGATGGGGACAACCGGGGCTACACCTTC
CSVDGDNRGYTF
>TRBJ2-3|TRBD2|NA|TRBV29-1
TGCAGCGTTTTGGGACTAGCGGGGGCTAGCACAGATACGCAGTATTTT
CSVLGLAGASTDTQYF
>TRBJ2-3|NA|NA|TRBV27
TGTGCCACGCGCGGCCTCGGGGTGGATACGCAGTATTTT
CATRGLGVDTQYF
>TRBJ1-2|NA|NA|TRBV7-2
TGTGCCAGCAGCTCGCCCCTCGTCGGCAGCGTCTATGGCTACACCTTC
CASSSPLVGSVYGYTF
>TRBJ2-7|NA|NA|TRBV7-9
TGTGCCAGCAGCTTATCCCTCGGCTACGAGCAGTACTTC
CASSLSLGYEQYF
>TRBJ1-2|TRBD1|NA|TRBV11-2
TGTGCCAGCAGCCCCCTTCGGGACAGTAACTATGGCTACACCTTC
CASSPLRDSNYGYTF